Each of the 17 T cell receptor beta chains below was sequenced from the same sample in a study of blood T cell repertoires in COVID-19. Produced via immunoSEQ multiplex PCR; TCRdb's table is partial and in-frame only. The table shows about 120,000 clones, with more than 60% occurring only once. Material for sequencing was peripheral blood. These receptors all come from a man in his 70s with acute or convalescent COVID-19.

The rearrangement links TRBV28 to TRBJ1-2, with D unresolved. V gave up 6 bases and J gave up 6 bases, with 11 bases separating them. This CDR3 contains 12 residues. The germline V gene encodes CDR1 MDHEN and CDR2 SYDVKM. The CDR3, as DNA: TGTGCCAGCAGCCCCGAGTTGGATGGCTACACCTTC. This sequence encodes CASSPELDGYTF.

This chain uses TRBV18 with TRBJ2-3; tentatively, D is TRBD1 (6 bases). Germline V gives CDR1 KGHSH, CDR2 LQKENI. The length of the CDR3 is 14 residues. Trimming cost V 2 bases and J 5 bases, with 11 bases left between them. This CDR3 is CASSPEVQGDTQYF. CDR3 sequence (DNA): TGTGCCAGCTCACCAGAGGTACAGGGAGATACGCAGTATTTT.

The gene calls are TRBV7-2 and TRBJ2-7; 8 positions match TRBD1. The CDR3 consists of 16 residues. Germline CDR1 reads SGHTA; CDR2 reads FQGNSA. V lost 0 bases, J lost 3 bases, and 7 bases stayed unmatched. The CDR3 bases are TGTGCCAGCAGCTTAGCGGGACAGGCAAAGATCTACGAGCAGTACTTC. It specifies CASSLAGQAKIYEQYF.

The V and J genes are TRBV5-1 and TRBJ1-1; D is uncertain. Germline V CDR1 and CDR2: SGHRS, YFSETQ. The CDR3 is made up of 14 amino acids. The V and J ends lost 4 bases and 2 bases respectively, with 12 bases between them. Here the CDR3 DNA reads TGCGCCAGCAGCAGAAGCGCCGATAACACTGAAGCTTTCTTT. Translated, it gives CASSRSADNTEAFF.

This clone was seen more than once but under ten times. CDR3: CASSQITTNEKLFF. The CDR3 DNA reads TGCGCCAGCTCCCAGATCACAACTAATGAAAAACTGTTTTTT. The chain links TRBV4-1 to TRBJ1-4; the D is unclear. Germline-derived CDR1 and CDR2 are MGHRA and YSYEKL. The V end lost 8 bases, the J end lost 0 bases, and 10 bases lay between the germline ends. The CDR3 totals 14 residues.

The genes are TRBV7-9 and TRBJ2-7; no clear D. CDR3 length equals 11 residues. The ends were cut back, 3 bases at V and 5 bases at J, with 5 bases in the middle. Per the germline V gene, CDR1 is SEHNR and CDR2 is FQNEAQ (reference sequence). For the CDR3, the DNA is TGTGCCAGCAGCTTTGCTAACGAGCAGTACTTC. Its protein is CASSFANEQYF.

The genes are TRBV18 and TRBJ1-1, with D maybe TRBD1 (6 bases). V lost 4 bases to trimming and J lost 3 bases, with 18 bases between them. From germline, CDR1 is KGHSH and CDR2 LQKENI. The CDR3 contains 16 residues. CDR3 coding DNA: TGTGCCAGCTCACTCTGGTATGGGGGCCGGGACACTGAAGCTTTCTTT. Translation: CASSLWYGGRDTEAFF.

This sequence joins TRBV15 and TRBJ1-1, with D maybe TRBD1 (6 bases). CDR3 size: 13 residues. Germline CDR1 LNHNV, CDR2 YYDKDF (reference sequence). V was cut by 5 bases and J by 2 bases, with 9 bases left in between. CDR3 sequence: CATSGGINTEAFF. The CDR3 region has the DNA TGTGCCACCAGCGGGGGCATCAACACTGAAGCTTTCTTT.

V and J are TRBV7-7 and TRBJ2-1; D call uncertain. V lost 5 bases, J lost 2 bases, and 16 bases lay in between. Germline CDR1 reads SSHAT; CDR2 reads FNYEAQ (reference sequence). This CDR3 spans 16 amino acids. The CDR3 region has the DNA TGTGCCAGCAGCCCCCATGGCCAGGTGCCCTACAATGAGCAGTTCTTC. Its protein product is CASSPHGQVPYNEQFF.

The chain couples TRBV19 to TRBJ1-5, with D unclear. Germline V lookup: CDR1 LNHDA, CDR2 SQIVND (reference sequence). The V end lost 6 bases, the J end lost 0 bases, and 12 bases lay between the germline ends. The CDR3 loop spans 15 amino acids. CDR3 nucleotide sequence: TGTGCCAGTAGGCCGTGGGCAGCTAGCAATCAGCCCCAGCATTTT. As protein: CASRPWAASNQPQHF.

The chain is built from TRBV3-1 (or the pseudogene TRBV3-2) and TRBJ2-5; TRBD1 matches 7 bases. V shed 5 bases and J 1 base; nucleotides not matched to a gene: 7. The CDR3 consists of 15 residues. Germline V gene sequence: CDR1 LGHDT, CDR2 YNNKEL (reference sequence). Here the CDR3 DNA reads TGTGCCAGCAGCGAAGGGGGCGAACCCCAAGAGACCCAGTACTTC. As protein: CASSEGGEPQETQYF.

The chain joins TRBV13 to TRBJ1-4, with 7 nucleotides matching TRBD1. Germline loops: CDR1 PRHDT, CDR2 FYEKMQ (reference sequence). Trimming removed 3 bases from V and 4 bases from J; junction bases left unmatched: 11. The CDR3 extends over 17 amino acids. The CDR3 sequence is CASSFRQGTILNEKLFF. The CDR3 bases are TGTGCCAGCAGCTTTCGACAGGGCACGATTCTTAATGAAAAACTGTTTTTT. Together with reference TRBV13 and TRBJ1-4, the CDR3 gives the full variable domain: AAGVIQSPRHLIKEKRETATLKCYPIPRHDTVYWYQQGPGQDPQFLISFYEKMQSDKGSIPDRFSAQQFSDYHSELNMSSLELGDSALYFCASSFRQGTILNEKLFFGSGTQLSVL.

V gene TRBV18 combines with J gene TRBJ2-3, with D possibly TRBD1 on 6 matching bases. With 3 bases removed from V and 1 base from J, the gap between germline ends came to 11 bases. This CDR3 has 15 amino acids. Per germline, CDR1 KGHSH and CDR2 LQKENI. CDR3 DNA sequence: TGTGCCAGCTCACCCGTCAGGGGCGGCACAGATACGCAGTATTTT. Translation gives CASSPVRGGTDTQYF.

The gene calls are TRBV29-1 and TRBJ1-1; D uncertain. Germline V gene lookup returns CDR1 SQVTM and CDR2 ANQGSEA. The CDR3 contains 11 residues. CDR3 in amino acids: CLTGVDPEAFF. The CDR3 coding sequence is TGCCTCACCGGGGTTGACCCTGAAGCTTTCTTT.

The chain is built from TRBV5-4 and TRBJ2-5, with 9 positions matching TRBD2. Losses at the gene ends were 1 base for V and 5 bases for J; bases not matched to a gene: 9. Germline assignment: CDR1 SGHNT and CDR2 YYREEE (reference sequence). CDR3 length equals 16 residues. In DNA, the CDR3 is TGTGCCAGCAGCTTGCCGGGAGCGGGGGGTAAGGAGACCCAGTACTTC. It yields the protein CASSLPGAGGKETQYF.

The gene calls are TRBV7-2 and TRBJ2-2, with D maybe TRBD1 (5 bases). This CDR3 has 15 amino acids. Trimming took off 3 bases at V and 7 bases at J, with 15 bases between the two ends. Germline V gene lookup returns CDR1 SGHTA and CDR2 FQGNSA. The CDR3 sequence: CASSFLGVGLGELFF. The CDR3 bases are TGTGCCAGCAGCTTTTTAGGGGTCGGCCTCGGGGAGCTGTTTTTT.

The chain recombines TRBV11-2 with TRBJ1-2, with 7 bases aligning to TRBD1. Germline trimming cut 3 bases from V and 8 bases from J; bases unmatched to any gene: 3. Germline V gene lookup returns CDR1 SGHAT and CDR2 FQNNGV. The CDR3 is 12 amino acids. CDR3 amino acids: CASSFDREGYTF. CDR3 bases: TGTGCCAGCAGCTTCGACAGGGAAGGCTACACCTTC.